This T cell receptor beta chain is drawn from a study of T cells after yellow fever vaccination (dated 2019 in TCRdb). For context, the study as a whole: The SMART-Seq v4 Ultra Low Input RNA kit was used to prepare libraries from fractions with low cell numbers. Bulk PBMC replicates and cell subsets were isolated from blood drawn at multiple timepoints before and after both primary and secondary immunization. Bulk TCR alpha and beta repertoires were sequenced longitudinally to track T-cell clones before and after primary and booster YFV17D yellow fever vaccination. The cohort comprised two healthy male donors, one aged 18 to 30 and one aged 30 to 40 years.

What the authors observed across the whole study: Because the study included only a couple of donors, the extent to which the findings can be generalized is limited. Compared with the primary T-cell response, the secondary T-cell response was weaker but faster, peaking on day 5 rather than day 15. A small fraction of clonotypes showed up in both the CD4 and CD8 compartments, probably as a result of convergent recombination. Computational filtering was needed because FACS-sorted repertoires could contain abundant contaminating clonotypes from the bulk population. Most clones expanded after primary vaccination (96% of CD4 and over 80% of CD8) were re-detected after the booster, suggesting that broad memory maintenance occurred.

Trimmed from V: 3 bases; trimmed from J: 5 bases; junction bases lacking a gene match: 6. As encoded in the germline V gene, CDR1 is SQVTM while CDR2 is ANQGSEA. The CDR3 contains 14 residues, cysteine and phenylalanine counted. Just CDR3 DNA is preserved here, 42 bases in frame from base 1. This clonotype was recorded a few times. What antigen it recognizes has not been identified. No base quality values were provided; no much bigger clone lies one nucleotide off. The treatment or condition tag for this specimen amounts to: live attenuated yellow fever vaccine strain. At each blood-draw timepoint, two biological replicates of bulk PBMCs were obtained. A standard Ficoll-Paque protocol was used to isolate PBMCs from peripheral blood. TriZol was used to extract RNA from bulk PBMCs, from CD4 and CD8 fractions, and from dextramer-positive and dextramer-negative fractions. TCR cDNA was synthesized by 5'RACE template switching, which introduced a universal primer site and unique molecular identifiers. Priming for cDNA synthesis came from both the TCR alpha and TCR beta constant segments. Library amplification involved two PCR steps, and the second step added sample barcodes and sequencing adapters. Libraries were sequenced on Illumina HiSeq 2500 (2x100 bp) or NovaSeq (2x150 bp). As for the authors' bioinformatics: MIGEC was used to demultiplex reads and collapse the reads into UMI consensus sequences, and MiXCR was used for V(D)J alignment. Clonotypes responding to the vaccine were identified with edgeR on replicate PBMC samples, with the criteria of FDR below 0.01 and a log2 fold change above 5 up to day 15. Each bulk clonotype was labeled CD4 or CD8 based on which sequenced repertoire, CD4 or CD8, contained the clonotype at higher abundance. The public reads were reprocessed in TCRdb via fastp at Q25 and MiXCR, keeping in-frame beta chains. CDR3 protein sequences are deduplicated, and each keeps its most common genes and DNA. These V and J calls originate from TCRdb's pipeline instead of the authors' own analysis. The sample data list 300,000 to 400,000 distinct CDR3 sequences, and roughly 8.7% of these were observed just once. The top ten constitute about a sixth of the sample.

This clonotype was sampled from a man younger than 35 who received the YFV17D yellow fever vaccine. Here the sequenced sample was PBMCs, taken on the day of the first yellow fever vaccination. This chain joins TRBV29-1 to TRBJ2-3, with 9 middle bases fitting TRBD2. The DNA sequence follows: TGCAGCGTTGAGCCCAGCGGGGGGTTAGATACGCAGTATTTT. Its protein is CSVEPSGGLDTQYF.